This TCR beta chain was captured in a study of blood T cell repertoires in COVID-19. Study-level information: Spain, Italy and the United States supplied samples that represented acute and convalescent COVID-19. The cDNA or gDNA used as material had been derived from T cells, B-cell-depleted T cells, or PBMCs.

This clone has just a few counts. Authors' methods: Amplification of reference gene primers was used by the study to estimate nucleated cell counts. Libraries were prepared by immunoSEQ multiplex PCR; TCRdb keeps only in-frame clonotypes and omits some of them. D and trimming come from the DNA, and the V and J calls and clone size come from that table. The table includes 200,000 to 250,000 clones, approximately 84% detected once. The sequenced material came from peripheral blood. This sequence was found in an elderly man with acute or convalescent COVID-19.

DNA for the CDR3: TGTGCCAGCAGAGTAACCCTTAGAGAAGAGACCCAGTACTTC. The encoded protein is CASRVTLREETQYF. J is TRBJ2-5 and V is TRBV27, with no clear D. Deletions cut 6 bases from V and 3 bases from J, with 14 bases between. The CDR3 length is 14 residues. The germline V gene encodes CDR1 MNHEY and CDR2 SMNVEV (reference sequence).